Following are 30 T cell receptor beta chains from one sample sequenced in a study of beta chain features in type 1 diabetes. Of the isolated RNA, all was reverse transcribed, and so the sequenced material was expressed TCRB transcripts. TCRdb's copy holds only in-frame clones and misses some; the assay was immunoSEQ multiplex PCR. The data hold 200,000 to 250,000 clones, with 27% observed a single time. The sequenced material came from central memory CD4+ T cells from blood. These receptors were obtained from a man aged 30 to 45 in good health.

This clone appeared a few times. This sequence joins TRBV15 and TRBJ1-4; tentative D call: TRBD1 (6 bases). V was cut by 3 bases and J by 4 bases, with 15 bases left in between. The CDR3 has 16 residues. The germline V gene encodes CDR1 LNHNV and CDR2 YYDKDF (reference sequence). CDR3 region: CATSSPRTEFNEKLFF. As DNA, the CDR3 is TGTGCCACCAGCAGTCCCCGGACAGAGTTTAATGAAAAACTGTTTTTT. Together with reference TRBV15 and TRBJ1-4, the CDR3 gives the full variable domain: DAMVIQNPRYQVTQFGKPVTLSCSQTLNHNVMYWYQQKSSQAPKLLFHYYDKDFNNEADTPDNFQSRRPNTSFCFLDIRSPGLGDTAMYLCATSSPRTEFNEKLFFGSGTQLSVL.

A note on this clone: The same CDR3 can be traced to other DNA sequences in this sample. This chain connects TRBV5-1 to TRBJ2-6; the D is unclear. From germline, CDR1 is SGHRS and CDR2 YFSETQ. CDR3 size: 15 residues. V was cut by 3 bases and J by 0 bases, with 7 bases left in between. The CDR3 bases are TGCGCCAGCAGCTCGCAGAGCTCTGGGGCCAACGTCCTGACTTTC. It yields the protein CASSSQSSGANVLTF.

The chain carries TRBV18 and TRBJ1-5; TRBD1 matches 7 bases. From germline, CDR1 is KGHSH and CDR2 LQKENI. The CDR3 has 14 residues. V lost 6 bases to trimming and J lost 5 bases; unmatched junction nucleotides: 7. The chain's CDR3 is CASSRDSRYQPQHF. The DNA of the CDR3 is TGTGCCAGCTCCCGGGACAGCAGATATCAGCCCCAGCATTTT.

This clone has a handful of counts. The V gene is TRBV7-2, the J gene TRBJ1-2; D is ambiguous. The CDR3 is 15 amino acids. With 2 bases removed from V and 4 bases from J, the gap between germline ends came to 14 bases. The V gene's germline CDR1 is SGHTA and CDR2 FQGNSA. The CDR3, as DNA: TGTGCCAGCAGCTTAAATTTCTACTCCTCCTATGGCTACACCTTC. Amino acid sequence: CASSLNFYSSYGYTF.

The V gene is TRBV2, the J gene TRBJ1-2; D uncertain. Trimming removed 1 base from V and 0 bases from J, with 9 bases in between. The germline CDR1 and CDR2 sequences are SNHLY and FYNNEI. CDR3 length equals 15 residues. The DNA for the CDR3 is TGTGCCAGCAGTGAAGAGGGAAGGGCTAACTATGGCTACACCTTC. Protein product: CASSEEGRANYGYTF.

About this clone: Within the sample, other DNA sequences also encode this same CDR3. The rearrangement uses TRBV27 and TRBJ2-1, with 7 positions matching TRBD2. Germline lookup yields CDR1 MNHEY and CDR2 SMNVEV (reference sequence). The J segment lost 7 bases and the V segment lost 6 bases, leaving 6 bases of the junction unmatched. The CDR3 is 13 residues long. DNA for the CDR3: TGTGCCAGCAGCAGGAGCGGGGAAAATGAGCAGTTCTTC. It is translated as CASSRSGENEQFF.

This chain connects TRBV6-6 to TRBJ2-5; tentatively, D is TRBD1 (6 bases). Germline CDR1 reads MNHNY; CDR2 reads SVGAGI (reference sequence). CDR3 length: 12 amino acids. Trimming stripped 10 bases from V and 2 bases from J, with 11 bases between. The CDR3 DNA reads TGTGCCATCGGGACACGGCAAGAGACCCAGTACTTC. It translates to CAIGTRQETQYF.

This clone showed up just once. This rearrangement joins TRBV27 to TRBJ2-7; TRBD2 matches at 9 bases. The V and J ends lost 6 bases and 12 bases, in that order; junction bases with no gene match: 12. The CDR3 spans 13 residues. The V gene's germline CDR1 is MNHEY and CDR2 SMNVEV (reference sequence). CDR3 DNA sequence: TGTGCCAGCAGAAGCGGGGGGTCGATCCTTTGGTACTTC. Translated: CASRSGGSILWYF.

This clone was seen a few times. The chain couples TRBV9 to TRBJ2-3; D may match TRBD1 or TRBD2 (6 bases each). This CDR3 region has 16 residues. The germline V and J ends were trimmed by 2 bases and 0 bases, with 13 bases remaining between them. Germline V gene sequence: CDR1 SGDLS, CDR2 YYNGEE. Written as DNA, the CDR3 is TGTGCCAGCAGCGTTTTGGGGGGCAGTAGCACAGATACGCAGTATTTT. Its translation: CASSVLGGSSTDTQYF.

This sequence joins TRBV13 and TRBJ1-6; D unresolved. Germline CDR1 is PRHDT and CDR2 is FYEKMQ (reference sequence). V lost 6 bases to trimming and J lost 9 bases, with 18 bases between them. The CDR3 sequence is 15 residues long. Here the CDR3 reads CASRRTNQAGSPLHF. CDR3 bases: TGTGCCAGCAGAAGAACAAATCAGGCGGGTTCACCCCTCCACTTT.

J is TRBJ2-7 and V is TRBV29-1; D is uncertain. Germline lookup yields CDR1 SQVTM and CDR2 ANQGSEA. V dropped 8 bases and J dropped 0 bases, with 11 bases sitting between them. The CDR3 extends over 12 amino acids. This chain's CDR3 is CSTVGFSYEQYF. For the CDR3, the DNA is TGCAGCACGGTTGGATTCTCCTACGAGCAGTACTTC.

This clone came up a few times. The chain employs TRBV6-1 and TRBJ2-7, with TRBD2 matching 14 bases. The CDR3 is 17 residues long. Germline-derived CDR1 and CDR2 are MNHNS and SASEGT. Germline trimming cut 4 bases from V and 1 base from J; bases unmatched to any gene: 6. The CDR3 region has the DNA TGTGCCAGCAGTGTCGGGACTAGCGGGAGTCGGTCCTACGAGCAGTACTTC. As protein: CASSVGTSGSRSYEQYF.

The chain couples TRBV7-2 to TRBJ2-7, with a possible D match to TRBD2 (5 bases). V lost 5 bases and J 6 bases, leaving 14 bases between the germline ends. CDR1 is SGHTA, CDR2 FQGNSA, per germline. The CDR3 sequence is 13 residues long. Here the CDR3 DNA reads TGTGCCAGCAGCCCCCGTAGTGAGGGCGAGCAGTACTTC. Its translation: CASSPRSEGEQYF.

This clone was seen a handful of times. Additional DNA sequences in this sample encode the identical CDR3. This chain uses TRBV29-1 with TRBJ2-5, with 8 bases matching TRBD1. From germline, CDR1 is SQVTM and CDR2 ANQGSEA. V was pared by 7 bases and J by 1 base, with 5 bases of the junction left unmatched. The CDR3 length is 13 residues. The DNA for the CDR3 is TGCAGCGCAGGGACAGGCGTCCAAGAGACCCAGTACTTC. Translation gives CSAGTGVQETQYF.

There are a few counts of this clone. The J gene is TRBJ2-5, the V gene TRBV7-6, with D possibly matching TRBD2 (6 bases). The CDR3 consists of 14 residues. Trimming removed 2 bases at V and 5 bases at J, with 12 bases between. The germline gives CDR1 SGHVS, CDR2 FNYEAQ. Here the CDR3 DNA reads TGTGCCAGCAGCTTAAGTAGCGGTGGGGAGACCCAGTACTTC. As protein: CASSLSSGGETQYF.

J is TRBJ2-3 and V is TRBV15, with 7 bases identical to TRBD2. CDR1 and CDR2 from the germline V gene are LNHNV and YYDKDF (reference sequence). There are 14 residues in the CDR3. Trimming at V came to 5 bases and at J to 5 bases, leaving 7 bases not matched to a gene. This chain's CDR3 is CATSPGERGDTQYF. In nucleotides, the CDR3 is TGTGCCACCAGCCCCGGTGAGCGGGGAGATACGCAGTATTTT.

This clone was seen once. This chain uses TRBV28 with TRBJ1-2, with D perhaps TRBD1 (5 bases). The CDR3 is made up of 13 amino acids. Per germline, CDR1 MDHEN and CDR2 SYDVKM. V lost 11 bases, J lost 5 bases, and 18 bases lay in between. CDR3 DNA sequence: TGTGCCGCCCTAGGCGGGGGGTCTTATGGCTACACCTTC. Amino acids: CAALGGGSYGYTF.

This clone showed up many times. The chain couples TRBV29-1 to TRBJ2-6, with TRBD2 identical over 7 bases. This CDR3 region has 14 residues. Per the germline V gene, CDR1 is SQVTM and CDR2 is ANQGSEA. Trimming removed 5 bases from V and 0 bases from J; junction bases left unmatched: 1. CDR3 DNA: TGCAGCGTTCCTAGCGGCTCTGGGGCCAACGTCCTGACTTTC. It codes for CSVPSGSGANVLTF.

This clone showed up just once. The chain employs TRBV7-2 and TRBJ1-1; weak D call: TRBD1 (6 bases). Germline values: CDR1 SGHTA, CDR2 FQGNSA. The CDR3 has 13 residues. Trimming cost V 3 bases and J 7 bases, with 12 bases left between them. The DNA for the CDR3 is TGTGCCAGCAGCTTTTCCAGGGGCGGTGAAGCTTTCTTT. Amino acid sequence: CASSFSRGGEAFF. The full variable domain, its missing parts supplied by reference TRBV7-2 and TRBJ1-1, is GAGVSQSPSNKVTEKGKDVELRCDPISGHTALYWYRQSLGQGLEFLIYFQGNSAPDKSGLPSDRFSAERTGGSVSTLTIQRTQQEDSAVYLCASSFSRGGEAFFGQGTRLTVV.

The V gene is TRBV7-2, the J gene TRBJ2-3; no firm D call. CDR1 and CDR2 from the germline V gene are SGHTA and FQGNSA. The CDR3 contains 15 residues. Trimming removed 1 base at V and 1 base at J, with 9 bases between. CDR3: CASSLVGQRTDTQYF. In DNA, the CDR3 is TGTGCCAGCAGCTTAGTAGGGCAACGCACAGATACGCAGTATTTT.

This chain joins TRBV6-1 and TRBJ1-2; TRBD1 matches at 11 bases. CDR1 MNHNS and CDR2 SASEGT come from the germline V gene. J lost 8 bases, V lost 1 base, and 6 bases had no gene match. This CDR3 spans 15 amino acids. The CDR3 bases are TGTGCCAGCAGTGAAGGGGGACAGGGGGAACGCGGCTACACCTTC. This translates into CASSEGGQGERGYTF.

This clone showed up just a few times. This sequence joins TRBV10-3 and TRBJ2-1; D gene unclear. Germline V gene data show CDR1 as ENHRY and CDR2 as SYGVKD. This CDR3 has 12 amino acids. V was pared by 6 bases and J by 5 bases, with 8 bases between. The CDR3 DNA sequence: TGTGCCATCAGCTTCCAGAACAATGAGCAGTTCTTC. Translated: CAISFQNNEQFF.

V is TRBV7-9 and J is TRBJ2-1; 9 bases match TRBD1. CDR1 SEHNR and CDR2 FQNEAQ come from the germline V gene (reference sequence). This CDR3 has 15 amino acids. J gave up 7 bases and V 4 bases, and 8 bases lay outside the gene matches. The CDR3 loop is CASSSVGTGWNEQFF. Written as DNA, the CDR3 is TGTGCCAGCAGCTCGGTCGGGACAGGGTGGAATGAGCAGTTCTTC.

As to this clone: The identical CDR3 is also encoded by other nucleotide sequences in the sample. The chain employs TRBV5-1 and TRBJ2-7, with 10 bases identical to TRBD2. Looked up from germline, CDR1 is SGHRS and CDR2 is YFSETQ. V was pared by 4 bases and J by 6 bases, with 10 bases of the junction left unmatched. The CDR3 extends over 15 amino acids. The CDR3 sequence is CASSLSTSGIGEQYF. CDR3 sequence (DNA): TGCGCCAGCAGCCTTTCTACTAGCGGGATCGGCGAGCAGTACTTC.

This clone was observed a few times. Here the CDR3 reads CACRSQAGELFF. The CDR3 nucleotides read TGTGCCTGCAGAAGTCAAGCCGGGGAGCTGTTTTTT. The rearrangement uses TRBV30 and TRBJ2-2; D is uncertain. V was trimmed by 6 bases and J by 6 bases, leaving 11 bases between them. Germline CDR1 reads GTSNPN; CDR2 reads SVGIG (reference sequence). This CDR3 contains 12 residues.

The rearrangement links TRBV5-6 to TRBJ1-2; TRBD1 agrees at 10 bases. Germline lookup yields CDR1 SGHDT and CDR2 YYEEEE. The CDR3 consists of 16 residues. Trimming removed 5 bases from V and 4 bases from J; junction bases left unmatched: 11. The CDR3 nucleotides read TGTGCCAGCAGGAGATCCGGGACAGGGGACGGCTATGGCTACACCTTC. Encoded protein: CASRRSGTGDGYGYTF.

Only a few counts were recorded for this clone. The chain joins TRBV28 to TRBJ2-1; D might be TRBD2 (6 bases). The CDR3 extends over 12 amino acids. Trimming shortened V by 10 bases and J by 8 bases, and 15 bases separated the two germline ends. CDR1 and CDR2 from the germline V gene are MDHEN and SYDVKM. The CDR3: CATRLVTDEQFF. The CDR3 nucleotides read TGTGCCACCAGACTAGTAACGGATGAGCAGTTCTTC.

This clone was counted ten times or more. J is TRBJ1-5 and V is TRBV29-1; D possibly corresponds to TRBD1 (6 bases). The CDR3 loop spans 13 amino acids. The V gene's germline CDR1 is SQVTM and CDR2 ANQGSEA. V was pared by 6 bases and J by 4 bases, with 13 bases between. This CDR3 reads CSVQGGKNQPQHF. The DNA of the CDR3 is TGCAGCGTACAGGGAGGGAAAAATCAGCCCCAGCATTTT.

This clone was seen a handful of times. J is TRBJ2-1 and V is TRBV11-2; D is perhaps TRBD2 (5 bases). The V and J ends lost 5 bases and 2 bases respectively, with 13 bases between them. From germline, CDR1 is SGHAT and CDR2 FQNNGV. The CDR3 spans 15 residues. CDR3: CASSQTTLAYNEQFF. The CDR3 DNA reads TGTGCCAGCAGCCAGACTACTTTAGCCTACAATGAGCAGTTCTTC.

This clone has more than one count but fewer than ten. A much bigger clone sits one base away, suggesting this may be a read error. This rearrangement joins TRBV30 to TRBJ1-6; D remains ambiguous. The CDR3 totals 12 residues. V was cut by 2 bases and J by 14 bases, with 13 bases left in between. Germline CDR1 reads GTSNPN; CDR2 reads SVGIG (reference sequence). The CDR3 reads CAWSLAGSTLHF. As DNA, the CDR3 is TGTGCCTGGAGTTTGGCCGGTTCGACCCTCCACTTT.